These 29 T cell receptor beta chains were sequenced from one sample in a study of blood T cells in healthy people across ages. Alongside a J-beta primer mix, a sample-barcoded 5' primer served in a second PCR lasting roughly 7 to 11 cycles. One entry per CDR3 protein, called by TCRdb with MiXCR from the 5' RACE reads. The data hold approximately 1.5 million distinct CDR3 sequences, with approximately 42% observed a single time. What was sequenced was blood. These receptors all stem from a woman between 18 and 30 years old in good health.

The CDR3: CASRGDRGRTEAFF. DNA for the CDR3: TGTGCCAGCAGGGGGGACAGGGGTCGTACTGAAGCTTTCTTT. The genes are TRBV2 and TRBJ1-1, with TRBD1 matching 10 bases. The V gene's germline CDR1 is SNHLY and CDR2 FYNNEI. The CDR3 runs 14 residues. With V trimmed by 6 bases and J by 5 bases, 6 bases remained unmatched.

The V call is TRBV7-3, the J call TRBJ2-1, with D unclear. This CDR3 has 15 amino acids. Per germline, CDR1 SGHTA and CDR2 FQGTGA. Deletions cut 5 bases from V and 0 bases from J, with 11 bases between. The CDR3 spells CASSASPSSYNEQFF. The CDR3 coding sequence is TGTGCCAGCAGCGCAAGTCCCAGCTCCTACAATGAGCAGTTCTTC.

The V and J genes are TRBV5-1 and TRBJ2-7; no clear D gene. Germline CDR1 and CDR2: SGHRS and YFSETQ. This CDR3 has 14 residues. The V end was cut by 2 bases, the J end by 2 bases, with 11 bases between. The CDR3 DNA follows: TGCGCCAGCAGCTTAGATGGAGAGACCTACGAGCAGTACTTC. Translation gives CASSLDGETYEQYF.

This clonotype was picked up a small number of times. The chain employs TRBV13 and TRBJ2-7, with D possibly being TRBD2 (6 bases). This CDR3 is built from 13 residues. The germline V gene has CDR1 PRHDT and CDR2 FYEKMQ (reference sequence). The V gene lost 7 bases and the J gene lost 2 bases, with 12 bases spanning the gap. The CDR3: CASKRGRTYEQYF. The CDR3 DNA is TGTGCCAGCAAAAGAGGGAGGACCTACGAGCAGTACTTC.

V is TRBV12-5 and J is TRBJ2-5, with 8 bases identical to TRBD1. J was trimmed by 2 bases and V by 1 base; bases with no gene match: 6. Germline CDR1 LGHNT, CDR2 FRNRAP. This CDR3 has 16 amino acids. CDR3 in DNA: TGTGCTAGTGGTTTGGCTAATACAGGGGGACAAGAGACCCAGTACTTC. Protein product: CASGLANTGGQETQYF. The entire variable domain, with the rest obtained from reference TRBV12-5 and TRBJ2-5, is as follows: DARVTQTPRHKVTEMGQEVTMRCQPILGHNTVFWYRQTMMQGLELLAYFRNRAPLDDSGMPKDRFSAEMPDATLATLKIQPSEPRDSAVYFCASGLANTGGQETQYFGPGTRLLVL.

V gene TRBV11-2 combines with J gene TRBJ1-2; D is ambiguous. The CDR3 extends over 16 amino acids. V shed 4 bases and J shed 1 base, with 16 bases lying between them. Germline CDR1 is SGHAT and CDR2 is FQNNGV. DNA of the CDR3: TGTGCCAGCAGCTCACTATTAGGACCGAGTAACTATGGCTACACCTTC. Amino acid sequence: CASSSLLGPSNYGYTF.

The sample holds a few counts of this clonotype. The chain recombines TRBV6-5 with TRBJ1-2; D gene uncertain. The CDR3 runs to 15 residues. Trimming stripped 0 bases from V and 8 bases from J, with 16 bases between. From germline, CDR1 is MNHEY and CDR2 SVGAGI. The CDR3 is CASSYSSWRLGGYTF. CDR3 nucleotide sequence: TGTGCCAGCAGTTACTCGAGTTGGAGGTTAGGAGGCTACACCTTC.

DNA of the CDR3: TGTGCCAGCAGCAAGGGACTAGCTAAAGAGACCCAGTACTTC. Amino acid sequence: CASSKGLAKETQYF. V gene TRBV11-2 combines with J gene TRBJ2-5; 9 nucleotides agree with TRBD2. Germline CDR1 and CDR2: SGHAT and FQNNGV. Unmatched junction bases numbered 4, after V lost 5 bases and J lost 3 bases. The CDR3 extends over 14 amino acids.

This chain uses TRBV6-2 or TRBV6-3 with TRBJ2-5; D gene ambiguous. Germline V gene sequence: CDR1 MNHEY, CDR2 SVGEGT. The CDR3 length is 11 residues. V was clipped by 8 bases and J by 10 bases, with 14 bases between them. Here the CDR3 reads CASGRPSLQYF. The DNA of the CDR3 is TGTGCCAGCGGACGACCCTCTCTCCAGTACTTC.

The chain uses TRBV6-1 and TRBJ2-3, with 12 bases fitting TRBD2. The germline CDR1 and CDR2 sequences are MNHNS and SASEGT. The CDR3 is 18 amino acids. With 6 bases clipped from V and 3 bases from J, the junction kept 13 bases outside the gene matches. CDR3: CASRKASGRVWKTDTQYF. DNA for the CDR3: TGTGCCAGCAGGAAGGCTAGCGGGAGGGTTTGGAAAACAGATACGCAGTATTTT.

The chain has TRBV11-3 and TRBJ2-1; maybe TRBD1 (6 bases). This CDR3 is built from 17 residues. The germline V gene has CDR1 SGHNT and CDR2 YENEEA. The germline V and J ends were trimmed by 1 base and 1 base, with 14 bases remaining between them. Here the CDR3 reads CASSLVPGQGSYNEQFF. The CDR3 DNA follows: TGTGCCAGCAGCTTAGTGCCAGGGCAGGGGTCCTACAATGAGCAGTTCTTC. Variable domain in full (rest from reference TRBV11-3 and TRBJ2-1): EAGVVQSPRYKIIEKKQPVAFWCNPISGHNTLYWYLQNLGQGPELLIRYENEEAVDDSQLPKDRFSAERLKGVDSTLKIQPAELGDSAVYLCASSLVPGQGSYNEQFFGPGTRLTVL.

As regards this clonotype: The germline gene is not matched at one end of the junction; a read error may be the cause. The CDR3 DNA sequence: TGTGCCAGCGGAGGCCGCGGGGGGGCCTACAACGAGCAGTTCTTC. Translated, it gives CASGGRGGAYNEQFF. The V and J genes are TRBV6-5 and TRBJ2-1; 9 nucleotides agree with TRBD2. CDR3 length equals 15 residues. Germline V gene sequence: CDR1 MNHEY, CDR2 SVGAGI.

The rearrangement uses TRBV6-5 and TRBJ2-3; 8 positions match TRBD2. The junction had 6 bases not matched to a gene; V was cut back by 3 bases and J by 1 base. In germline, CDR1 is MNHEY, CDR2 SVGAGI. The CDR3 extends over 16 amino acids. The CDR3 nucleotides read TGTGCCAGCAGTTATCTCTCAGCGGGAGGCACAGATACGCAGTATTTT. It specifies CASSYLSAGGTDTQYF.

V gene TRBV6-1 combines with J gene TRBJ2-7; TRBD2 aligns across 9 bases. After removal of 7 bases from V and 4 bases from J, the junction contained 8 bases not matched to a gene. Looked up from germline, CDR1 is MNHNS and CDR2 is SASEGT. The CDR3 is made up of 14 amino acids. The CDR3 coding sequence is TGTGCCAGCATCCGCGGGAGGGGAACTTACGAGCAGTACTTC. It is translated as CASIRGRGTYEQYF.

The V call is TRBV25-1, the J call TRBJ2-4; D is perhaps TRBD2 (6 bases). V was cut by 8 bases and J by 0 bases, with 32 bases left in between. Germline-derived CDR1 and CDR2 are MGHDK and SYGVNS. CDR3 size: 21 residues. In DNA form, the CDR3 reads TGTGCCAGCGATCCTTCCCGTCCGCTCGAGCGGGTGAGCTTAGCCAAAAACATTCAGTACTTC. Protein: CASDPSRPLERVSLAKNIQYF.

This clonotype has at least ten counts. V is TRBV6-6 and J is TRBJ2-3; 8 nucleotides match TRBD2. The CDR3 loop spans 14 amino acids. Germline CDR1 and CDR2: MNHNY and SVGAGI (reference sequence). Germline trimming cut 6 bases from V and 3 bases from J; bases unmatched to any gene: 5. As DNA, the CDR3 is TGTGCCAGCAGGCCGGGACTAGGGACAGATACGCAGTATTTT. This codes for CASRPGLGTDTQYF.

The rearrangement joins TRBV4-1 to TRBJ1-1; a possible D gene is TRBD1 (5 bases). The germline V gene has CDR1 MGHRA and CDR2 YSYEKL. The CDR3 contains 15 residues. The ends were cut back, 0 bases at V and 4 bases at J, with 12 bases in the middle. The DNA of the CDR3 is TGCGCCAGCAGCCAAGATCGAGGGGTAAGCACTGAAGCTTTCTTT. Translating it yields CASSQDRGVSTEAFF.

This clonotype was recorded once. The chain has TRBV18 and TRBJ1-3; D is perhaps TRBD1 (5 bases). Trimming stripped 1 base from V and 0 bases from J, with 10 bases between. CDR1 is KGHSH and CDR2 is LQKENI in the germline V gene. This CDR3 spans 16 amino acids. The CDR3 is CASSPRTGDSGNTIYF. CDR3 nucleotide sequence: TGTGCCAGCTCACCACGCACAGGCGACTCTGGAAACACCATATATTTT.

The rearrangement uses TRBV6-5 and TRBJ1-1; D gene unclear. V was shortened by 0 bases and J by 0 bases, with 11 bases between the two germline ends. CDR1 and CDR2 (germline): MNHEY, SVGAGI. This CDR3 contains 16 residues. This chain's CDR3 is CASSYSLTGMNTEAFF. The CDR3 region has the DNA TGTGCCAGCAGTTACTCGCTGACGGGCATGAACACTGAAGCTTTCTTT.

The gene calls are TRBV30 and TRBJ1-1, with D unresolved. Deletions cut 4 bases from V and 4 bases from J, with 22 bases between. The CDR3 spans 16 residues. Germline V gene data show CDR1 as GTSNPN and CDR2 as SVGIG (reference sequence). The CDR3 protein is CAWTAGSLTWGTEAFF. The CDR3 DNA reads TGTGCCTGGACCGCCGGCAGCCTAACTTGGGGCACTGAAGCTTTCTTT.

This clonotype turned up a few times. This CDR3 is CSADSYLSSSYEQYF. CDR3 bases: TGCAGTGCTGATTCCTATCTTAGCAGCTCCTACGAGCAGTACTTC. V gene TRBV20-1 combines with J gene TRBJ2-7; the D is unclear. Between the trimmed V and J ends, which lost 5 bases and 0 bases, there was a span of 17 bases. CDR1 and CDR2 from the germline V gene are DFQATT and SNEGSKA (reference sequence). CDR3 length: 15 amino acids.

The chain combines TRBV4-3 with TRBJ1-3, with D possibly TRBD1 on 5 matching bases. CDR1 and CDR2 (germline): LGHNA, YSLEER. The CDR3 is made up of 15 amino acids. Trimming stripped 3 bases from V and 0 bases from J, with 9 bases between. The CDR3: CASSQGRYSGNTIYF. DNA for the CDR3: TGCGCCAGCAGCCAGGGACGGTACTCTGGAAACACCATATATTTT.

This clonotype was detected a few times. The V call is TRBV20-1, the J call TRBJ1-2; TRBD1 agrees at 7 bases. The germline V gene encodes CDR1 DFQATT and CDR2 SNEGSKA (reference sequence). The CDR3 length is 15 residues. Germline trimming cut 3 bases from V and 3 bases from J; bases unmatched to any gene: 10. The CDR3 bases are TGCAGTGCTAGGTCGAGGACAGGTTCGGACTATGGCTACACCTTC. Protein product: CSARSRTGSDYGYTF.

In this sample, this clonotype turned up a few times. V is TRBV4-2 and J is TRBJ2-1; 10 positions agree with TRBD2. The junction had 12 bases not matched to a gene; V was cut back by 3 bases and J by 10 bases. The CDR3 has 16 amino acids. The V gene's germline CDR1 is LGHNA and CDR2 YNFKEQ. The CDR3 here is CASSQVLAGLLGEQFF. In DNA form, the CDR3 reads TGTGCCAGCAGCCAGGTACTAGCGGGGCTCCTAGGGGAGCAGTTCTTC.

The chain employs TRBV7-2 and TRBJ2-4, with D hard to call. The DNA end favors TRBJ2-7, so the J call may be wrong. Germline V gives CDR1 SGHTA, CDR2 FQGNSA. This CDR3 is built from 13 residues. The CDR3 DNA is TGTGCCAGCAGCGCTAGTACTCTCTACGAGCAGTACTTC. Translated, it gives CASSASTLYEQYF.

This clonotype was seen a few times. The rearrangement links TRBV20-1 to TRBJ2-1; D is possibly TRBD2 (6 bases). Trimming stripped 0 bases from V and 10 bases from J, with 28 bases between. There are 18 residues in the CDR3. Germline-derived CDR1 and CDR2 are DFQATT and SNEGSKA (reference sequence). CDR3 in DNA: TGCAGTGCTAGAGACATTCGGGAGATAGCGTTCCCCCCGGGGGAGCAGTTCTTC. It translates to CSARDIREIAFPPGEQFF.

V and J are TRBV28 and TRBJ2-1; D is uncertain. V lost 6 bases and J lost 6, with 18 bases in between. The germline gives CDR1 MDHEN, CDR2 SYDVKM. CDR3 size: 15 residues. The CDR3 loop is CASSGLVALRNEQFF. The CDR3 region has the DNA TGTGCCAGCAGCGGTTTGGTTGCCTTACGCAATGAGCAGTTCTTC.

This clonotype was observed a few times. The rearrangement links TRBV4-3 to TRBJ2-7, with TRBD2 matching 9 bases. The CDR3 consists of 15 residues. V shed 1 base, J shed 3 bases, and the junction held 4 bases outside the gene matches. Germline V gives CDR1 LGHNA, CDR2 YSLEER. CDR3 sequence (DNA): TGCGCCAGCAGCCAAGCGGGACTAGCACACTACGAGCAGTACTTC. Protein sequence: CASSQAGLAHYEQYF.

This clonotype occurred a few times. The rearrangement joins TRBV6-5 to TRBJ2-3; D uncertain. Germline V gives CDR1 MNHEY, CDR2 SVGAGI. This CDR3 has 13 residues. The ends were cut back, 7 bases at V and 2 bases at J, with 10 bases in the middle. The CDR3 spells CASKTPSTDTQYF. CDR3 DNA: TGTGCCAGCAAGACTCCTTCCACAGATACGCAGTATTTT.